This TCR beta chain was recovered during a study of beta chain features in type 1 diabetes. At the level of the study: Cell yields, gender and age were similar in healthy donors and patients.

The study, taken as a whole, reports: A potential PCR bias toward shorter templates would be equal in patient and control samples. Type 1 diabetes patients showed a moderate but significant shortening of TCRB CDR3s in all four CD4+ subsets.

The whole isolated RNA underwent reverse transcription, so sequencing captured expressed TCRB transcripts. TCRdb's copy holds only in-frame clones and misses some; the assay was immunoSEQ multiplex PCR. The sample lists some 240,000 clones, roughly 17% occurring once. The CDR3 has 14 amino acids. V shed 2 bases and J shed 6 bases, with 14 bases lying between them. In germline, CDR1 is SEHNR, CDR2 FQNEAQ (reference sequence). Concerning this clone itself: What it recognizes is unknown.

The chain recombines TRBV7-9 with TRBJ2-7; D remains unclear. This receptor was identified in a young man with type 1 diabetes. The specimen was naive CD4+ T cells from blood. The CDR3 region has the DNA TGTGCCAGCAGCTTACAGGCGGTCTTCGGCGAGCAGTACTTC. It is translated as CASSLQAVFGEQYF. The whole variable domain, filled in from reference TRBV7-9 and TRBJ2-7, reads DTGVSQNPRHKITKRGQNVTFRCDPISEHNRLYWYRQTLGQGPEFLTYFQNEAQLEKSRLLSDRFSAERPKGSFSTLEIQRTEQGDSAMYLCASSLQAVFGEQYFGPGTRLTVT.